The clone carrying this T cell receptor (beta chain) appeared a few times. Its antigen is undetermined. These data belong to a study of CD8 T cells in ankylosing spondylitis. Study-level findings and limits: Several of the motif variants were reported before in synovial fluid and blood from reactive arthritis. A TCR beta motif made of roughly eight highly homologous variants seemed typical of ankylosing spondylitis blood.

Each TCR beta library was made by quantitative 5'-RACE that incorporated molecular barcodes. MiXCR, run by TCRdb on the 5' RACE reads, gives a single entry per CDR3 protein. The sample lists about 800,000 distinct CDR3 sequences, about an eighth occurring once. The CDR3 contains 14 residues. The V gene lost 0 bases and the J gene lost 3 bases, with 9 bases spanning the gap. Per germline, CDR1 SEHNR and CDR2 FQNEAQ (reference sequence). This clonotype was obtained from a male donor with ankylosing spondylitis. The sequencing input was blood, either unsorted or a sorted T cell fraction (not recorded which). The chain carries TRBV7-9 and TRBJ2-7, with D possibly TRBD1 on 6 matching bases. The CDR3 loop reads CASSLAADSYEQYF. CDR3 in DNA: TGTGCCAGCAGCTTAGCGGCGGACAGCTACGAGCAGTACTTC. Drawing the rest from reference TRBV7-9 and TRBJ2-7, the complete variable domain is DTGVSQNPRHKITKRGQNVTFRCDPISEHNRLYWYRQTLGQGPEFLTYFQNEAQLEKSRLLSDRFSAERPKGSFSTLEIQRTEQGDSAMYLCASSLAADSYEQYFGPGTRLTVT.